Listed below are T cell receptor beta chains from one sample, sequenced in a study of lung T cells in sarcoidosis with Löfgren's syndrome. TCRdb ran MiXCR on the reads and lists one entry per CDR3 protein. The sample has roughly 63,000 distinct CDR3 sequences, 21% seen once; the top ten hold approximately 2.4%. Sequenced material: CD4+ T cells from PBMCs. The receptor set was obtained from a human donor with sarcoidosis (Löfgren's syndrome or another form), or a control subject (not recorded which). The CDR3 runs from the conserved cysteine through the conserved F or W. The D gene is left open where the match is weak. Not all rows give a size; the values are once, few, many and, for expanded clones, a class.

J,size,D,V,DNA,CDR3
TRBJ1-4,-,-,TRBV28,TGTGCCAGCAGTTTAGACAGGCCGGGTTTACTGTTTTTT,CASSLDRPGLLFF
TRBJ2-2,few,-,TRBV10-2,TGCGCCAGCAGTGTTAAGGCTAGCGAAACCGGGGAGCTGTTTTTT,CASSVKASETGELFF
TRBJ1-5,few,-,TRBV2,TGTGCCAGCAGTGAAAAGGGGAGTAATCAGCCCCAGCATTTT,CASSEKGSNQPQHF
TRBJ2-5,-,-,TRBV5-1,TGCGCCAGCAGCTTGGAGGCGGGCCTCCAAGAGACCCAGTACTTC,CASSLEAGLQETQYF
TRBJ2-5,many,TRBD1,TRBV6-1,TGTGCCAGCAGATATACAGGGGGCGGGGAGACCCAGTACTTC,CASRYTGGGETQYF
TRBJ1-1,many,-,TRBV20-1,TGCAGTGCTAGCTACCCGAGGCGCTCCAGGGCGGGGACTGAAGCTTTCTTT,CSASYPRRSRAGTEAFF
TRBJ1-5,many,TRBD1,TRBV4-3,TGCGCCAGCAGCTCCCATTGGGGCTCGACAGGGAATCAGCCCCAGCATTTT,CASSSHWGSTGNQPQHF
TRBJ2-5,-,-,TRBV20-1,TGCGGTGCTAGAATTGTGCTTGTCTGGGAGACCCAGTACTTT,CGARIVLVWETQYF
TRBJ2-3,few,-,TRBV18,TGTGCCAGCTCACCACCTAGGGGAACAGATACGCAGTATTTT,CASSPPRGTDTQYF
TRBJ1-2,few,-,TRBV5-7,TGTGCCAGCAGCTTGACGGGACATCTAAACTATGGCTACACCTTC,CASSLTGHLNYGYTF
TRBJ1-1,-,TRBD1,TRBV19,TGTGCCAGTAGTATAGGCAGGGGGCGAGAGAACACTGAAGCTTTCTTT,CASSIGRGRENTEAFF
TRBJ2-1,many,TRBD2,TRBV4-3,TGCGCCAGCAGCCAAGAGCTAGCGGGAGTATACGAGCAGTTCTTC,CASSQELAGVYEQFF
TRBJ2-3,-,-,TRBV7-2,TGTGCCAGCAGCTCCACTCGGGGAGATACGCAGTATTTT,CASSSTRGDTQYF
TRBJ2-2,few,-,TRBV14,TGTGCCAGCAGCCAAGGAAACAGACTCACCGGGGAGCTGTTTTTT,CASSQGNRLTGELFF
TRBJ2-3,many,-,TRBV28,TGTGCCAGCAGTTTTTCCCCGGGACTGGGGTCGGGCACAGATACGCAGTATTTT,CASSFSPGLGSGTDTQYF
TRBJ1-6,many,-,TRBV6-6,TGTGCCAGCAGTTACTCGTCCCGGAATAATTCACCCCTCCACTTT,CASSYSSRNNSPLHF
TRBJ2-7,-,-,TRBV29-1,TGCAGCGTTGCCAGGGGTAGCGAGCAGTACTTC,CSVARGSEQYF
TRBJ2-2,many,-,TRBV19,TGTGCCAGTAGGGATGGCCCGACGACCGGGGAGCTGTTTTTT,CASRDGPTTGELFF
TRBJ1-1,many,TRBD1,TRBV18,TGTGCCAGCTCACCCGCGGACAGGACCCCGAAAGCTTTCTTT,CASSPADRTPKAFF
TRBJ1-4,few,-,TRBV28,TGTGCCAGCACCAGCCTTAATGAAAAACTGTTTTTT,CASTSLNEKLFF
TRBJ2-4,many,-,TRBV2,TGTGCCAGCAGTGATGTGCAGGGGGGAATTCAGTACTTC,CASSDVQGGIQYF
TRBJ1-2,few,-,TRBV5-1,TGCGCCAGCAGCTTGGTGGCAGACTATGGCTACACCTTC,CASSLVADYGYTF
TRBJ2-5,-,-,TRBV7-9,TGTGCCAGCAGCTTAGTCGTGAAGGAATCAGAGACCCAGTACTTC,CASSLVVKESETQYF
TRBJ1-1,-,TRBD1,TRBV28,TGTGCCAGCAGCTTAACGACAGGGGTGGGGGCTGAAGCTTTCTTT,CASSLTTGVGAEAFF
TRBJ2-2,many,-,TRBV20-1,TGCAGTGCTAGACCGGCGGCGGGTTGGGCCGGGGAGCTGTTTTTT,CSARPAAGWAGELFF
TRBJ2-6,few,-,TRBV4-2,TGTGCCAGCAGCCAAGTGAACGCGGCGAGCTCGGATGGGGCCAACGTCCTGACTTTC,CASSQVNAASSDGANVLTF
TRBJ1-1,-,-,TRBV29-1,TGCAGCGTTGACCAGGGGTCGAACACTGAAGCTTTCTTT,CSVDQGSNTEAFF
TRBJ1-1,-,-,TRBV5-1,TGCGCCAGCAGCCCTGGGGATAGGTTGAACACTGAAGCTTTCTTT,CASSPGDRLNTEAFF
TRBJ2-1,few,-,TRBV7-2,TGTGCCAGCAGCTCGTCAGGGCCCCGCTACAATGAGCAGTTCTTC,CASSSSGPRYNEQFF
TRBJ2-3,many,-,TRBV2,TGTGCCAGCAGCGGACGGACAGATACGCAGTATTTT,CASSGRTDTQYF
TRBJ1-1,many,-,TRBV20-1,TGCAGTGCTAGAGATCCGGGCACTGAAGCTTTCTTT,CSARDPGTEAFF
TRBJ1-2,many,-,TRBV12-3/TRBV12-4,TGTGCCAGCAGTTTCCCCCCTTTTCGGTTCGATGGCTACACCTTC,CASSFPPFRFDGYTF
TRBJ1-1,few,-,TRBV28,TGTGCCAGCAGGAAACAAGGGAACACTGAAGCTTTCTTT,CASRKQGNTEAFF
TRBJ1-1,-,-,TRBV19,TGTGCCAGTAGTCCTCGGACCGCTGCTGAAGCTTTCTTT,CASSPRTAAEAFF
TRBJ2-1,-,TRBD2,TRBV11-2,TGTGCCAGCAGCGGTAGCGGGCGCCTAGACAATGAGCAGTTCTTC,CASSGSGRLDNEQFF
TRBJ2-1,-,TRBD1,TRBV11-3,TGTGCCAACAGCTCGACAGGGGTCTCCTACAATGAGCAGTTCTTC,CANSSTGVSYNEQFF
TRBJ1-2,-,TRBD1,TRBV5-6,TGTGCCAGCAGTCGTAATAGGGGGCCTAACTATGGCTACACCTTC,CASSRNRGPNYGYTF
TRBJ2-3,many,-,TRBV3-1,TGTGCCAGCAGCCATGGAAAAGGACGGAACACAGATACGCAGTATTTT,CASSHGKGRNTDTQYF
TRBJ2-1,few,TRBD2,TRBV7-9,TGTGCCAGCAGCCCCAGACTAGCGGGAGATAATGAGCAGTTCTTC,CASSPRLAGDNEQFF
TRBJ2-3,-,-,TRBV12-5,TGTGCTAGTGGTTTGGGACGGGGCGGGATTGGCACAGATACGCAGTATTTT,CASGLGRGGIGTDTQYF
TRBJ1-5,many,-,TRBV2,TGTGCCAGCAGTGAAATGGCCGAACAGCCCCAGCATTTT,CASSEMAEQPQHF
TRBJ1-5,many,-,TRBV5-5,TGTGCCAGCAGCTTGGAATGGGGAGGGCCCCAGCATTTT,CASSLEWGGPQHF
TRBJ1-4,-,-,TRBV15,TGTACCACCAGCTCCCCCGGGACCCTGGATGAAAAACTGTTTTTT,CTTSSPGTLDEKLFF
TRBJ1-1,many,TRBD1,TRBV20-1,TGCAGTGCTAGCGGACAGGGTGTCCCTGAAGCTTTCTTT,CSASGQGVPEAFF
TRBJ2-7,many,-,TRBV28,TGTGCCAGCCGTGCGGTCTACGAGCAGTACTTC,CASRAVYEQYF
TRBJ1-1,many,-,TRBV28,TGTGCCAGCAGTTTAAGGTTAGGCCGGAACACTGAAGCTTTCTTT,CASSLRLGRNTEAFF
TRBJ2-7,many,TRBD1,TRBV28,TGTGCCAGCAGTTTCCTCAGGACAGGGAACGCCGAGCAGTACTTC,CASSFLRTGNAEQYF
TRBJ1-2,few,-,TRBV4-2,TGTGCCAGCAGCCAAGATCTTGGAGGCAGAGGCAACTATGGCTACACCTTC,CASSQDLGGRGNYGYTF
TRBJ2-3,many,TRBD2,TRBV6-1,TGTGCCAGCAGTCTCCAGCGGGGGGGCACAGATACGCAGTATTTT,CASSLQRGGTDTQYF
TRBJ2-5,-,TRBD2,TRBV3-1,TGTGCCAGCAGCTTAAAGGCTAGCGGGGGTTTCCAAGAGACCCAGTACTTC,CASSLKASGGFQETQYF
TRBJ1-2,many,-,TRBV28,TGTGCCAGCAGCCCCAGGGCCCCCTATGGCTACACCTTC,CASSPRAPYGYTF
TRBJ1-2,-,TRBD1,TRBV12-3/TRBV12-4,TGTGCCAGCAGTTTATCAGGGGGCAAAGGAGCTAACTATGGCTACACCTTC,CASSLSGGKGANYGYTF
TRBJ1-4,-,-,TRBV29-1,TGCAGCGTTGAATCAGGCGCTAATGAAAAACTGTTTTTT,CSVESGANEKLFF
TRBJ1-1,few,-,TRBV28,TGTGCCAGCAGTCTTGTAGTCGGCACTGAAGCTTTCTTT,CASSLVVGTEAFF
TRBJ2-1,few,TRBD1,TRBV10-3,TGTGCCATCAGGGGACAGGGAGGGGATGAGCAGTTCTTC,CAIRGQGGDEQFF
TRBJ2-1,many,TRBD2,TRBV6-2/TRBV6-3,TGTGCCAGCAGGGCTGGGACTAGCGCCCACTCGGCTAATGAGCAGTTCTTC,CASRAGTSAHSANEQFF
TRBJ1-6,few,TRBD1,TRBV12-3/TRBV12-4,TGTGCCAGCACCTCCCCCCGGGACAGGGGAGGTTCACCCCTCCACTTT,CASTSPRDRGGSPLHF